The 5 T cell receptor beta chains in this list originate from one sample, sequenced in a study of identical twins. MiXCR, run by TCRdb on the 5' RACE reads, gives a single entry per CDR3 protein. The table includes 350,000 to 600,000 distinct CDR3 sequences, 11% to 15% detected once. The data were also submitted as part of a second study, on yellow fever vaccine responses in identical twins.

Sequenced sample: CD4+ T cells sorted from blood. The receptors were gathered from a woman aged 18 to 35 in good health.

V gene TRBV30 combines with J gene TRBJ1-1, with D hard to call. CDR1 is GTSNPN, CDR2 SVGIG, per germline (reference sequence). Trimming shortened V by 0 bases and J by 6 bases, and 8 bases separated the two germline ends. This CDR3 is built from 12 residues. The CDR3 coding sequence is TGTGCCTGGAGTGTGAGCACAGCTGAAGCTTTCTTT. Its translation: CAWSVSTAEAFF. Looking up the rest from reference TRBV30 and TRBJ1-1 gives the full variable domain: SQTIHQWPATLVQPVGSPLSLECTVEGTSNPNLYWYRQAAGRGLQLLFYSVGIGQISSEVPQNLSASRPQDRQFILSSKKLLLSDSGFYLCAWSVSTAEAFFGQGTRLTVV.

V gene TRBV7-2 combines with J gene TRBJ2-6, with D unclear. Trimming removed 7 bases from V and 6 bases from J, with 4 bases in between. The CDR3 is made up of 11 amino acids. Germline V CDR1 and CDR2: SGHTA, FQGNSA. CDR3 sequence (DNA): TGTGCCAGCACCTCGGCCAACGTCCTGACTTTC. It encodes CASTSANVLTF. Variable domain in full (rest from reference TRBV7-2 and TRBJ2-6): GAGVSQSPSNKVTEKGKDVELRCDPISGHTALYWYRQSLGQGLEFLIYFQGNSAPDKSGLPSDRFSAERTGGSVSTLTIQRTQQEDSAVYLCASTSANVLTFGAGSRLTVL.

The chain employs TRBV6-2 or TRBV6-3 and TRBJ1-5; D ambiguous. There are 18 residues in the CDR3. The germline V and J ends were trimmed by 2 bases and 0 bases, with 17 bases remaining between them. CDR1 MNHEY and CDR2 SVGEGT come from the germline V gene. The CDR3 sequence: CASSYELAQIISNQPQHF. The CDR3 DNA follows: TGTGCCAGCAGTTACGAGTTGGCCCAGATAATTAGCAATCAGCCCCAGCATTTT.

Points on this clonotype: A much larger clone sits a single nucleotide away, making a read error possible. This sequence joins TRBV12-3 or TRBV12-4 and TRBJ2-6, with D possibly being TRBD2 (6 bases). The CDR3 is 20 amino acids. The DNA of the CDR3 is TGTACCAGCAGTTTAGAGGGTCGGGGGTCTTCCCTCTCTGGGGCCAACGTCCTGACTTTC. Protein product: CTSSLEGRGSSLSGANVLTF.

This clonotype was seen a few times. The chain couples TRBV4-2 to TRBJ2-1; the match to TRBD2 covers 13 bases. Trimming took 8 bases from V and 7 from J; bases not matched to a gene: 20. The CDR3 sequence is 19 residues long. The germline gives CDR1 LGHNA, CDR2 YNFKEQ. CDR3 sequence: CASLDPGTSGAVRGNEQFF. As DNA, the CDR3 is TGTGCCAGCCTAGACCCCGGGACTAGCGGGGCCGTTAGGGGAAATGAGCAGTTCTTC.